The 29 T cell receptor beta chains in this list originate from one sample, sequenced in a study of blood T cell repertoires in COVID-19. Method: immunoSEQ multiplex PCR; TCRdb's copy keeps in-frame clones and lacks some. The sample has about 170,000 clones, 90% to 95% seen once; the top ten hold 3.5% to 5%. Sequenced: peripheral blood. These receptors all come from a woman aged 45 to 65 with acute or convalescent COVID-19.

CDR3 nucleotide sequence: TGCAGCGCAGGGCAGGGGCAAGAGACCCAGTACTTC. Translation: CSAGQGQETQYF. The chain joins TRBV29-1 to TRBJ2-5; a possible D gene is TRBD1 (6 bases). Germline lookup yields CDR1 SQVTM and CDR2 ANQGSEA. This CDR3 is 12 amino acids long. Trimming pared 7 bases from V and 2 bases from J, leaving 11 bases between.

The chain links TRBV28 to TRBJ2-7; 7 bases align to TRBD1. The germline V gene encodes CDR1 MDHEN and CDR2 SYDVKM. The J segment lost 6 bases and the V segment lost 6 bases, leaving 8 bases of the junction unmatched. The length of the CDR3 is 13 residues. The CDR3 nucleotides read TGTGCCAGCAGGAGACAGGGTATCGGCGAGCAGTACTTC. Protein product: CASRRQGIGEQYF.

CDR3 protein: CASSPLTSGSPYNEQFF. The CDR3 nucleotides read TGCGCCAGCAGCCCGTTGACTAGCGGGTCCCCCTACAATGAGCAGTTCTTC. The chain combines TRBV5-1 with TRBJ2-1; 10 bases match TRBD2. The CDR3 has 17 residues. CDR1 and CDR2 (germline): SGHRS, YFSETQ. After removal of 4 bases from V and 2 bases from J, the junction contained 9 bases not matched to a gene.

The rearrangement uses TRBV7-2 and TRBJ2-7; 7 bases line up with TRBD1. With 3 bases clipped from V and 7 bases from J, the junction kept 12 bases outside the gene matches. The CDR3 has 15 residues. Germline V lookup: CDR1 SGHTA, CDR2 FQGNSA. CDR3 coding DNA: TGTGCCAGCAGCTTCCCTTCGACAGGGTCGGGAGAGCAGTACTTC. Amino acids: CASSFPSTGSGEQYF.

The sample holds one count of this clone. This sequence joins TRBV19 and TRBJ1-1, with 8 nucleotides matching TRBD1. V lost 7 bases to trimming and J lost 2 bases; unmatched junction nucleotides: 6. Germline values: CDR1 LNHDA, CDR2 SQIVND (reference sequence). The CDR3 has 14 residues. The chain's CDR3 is CASNWDRFNTEAFF. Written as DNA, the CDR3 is TGTGCCAGTAACTGGGACAGGTTCAACACTGAAGCTTTCTTT.

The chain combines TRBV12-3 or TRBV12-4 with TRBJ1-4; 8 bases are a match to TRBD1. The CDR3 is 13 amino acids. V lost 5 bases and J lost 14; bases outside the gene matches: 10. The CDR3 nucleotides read TGTGCCAGCAGTCCCCAGGGGGCCCTTGGTCTGTTTTTT. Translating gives CASSPQGALGLFF.

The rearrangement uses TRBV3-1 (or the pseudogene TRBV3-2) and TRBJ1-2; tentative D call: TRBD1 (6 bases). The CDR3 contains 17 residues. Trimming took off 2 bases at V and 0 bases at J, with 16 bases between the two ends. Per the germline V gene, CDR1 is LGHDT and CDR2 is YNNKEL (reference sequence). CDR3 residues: CASSQRPGQLANYGYTF. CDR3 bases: TGTGCCAGCAGCCAACGCCCCGGACAGCTCGCTAACTATGGCTACACCTTC.

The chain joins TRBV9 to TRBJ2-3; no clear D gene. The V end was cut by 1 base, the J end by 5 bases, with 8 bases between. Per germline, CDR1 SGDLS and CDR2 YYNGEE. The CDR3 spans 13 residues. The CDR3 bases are TGTGCCAGCAGCGTACAGGTTGAAGATACGCAGTATTTT. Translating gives CASSVQVEDTQYF.

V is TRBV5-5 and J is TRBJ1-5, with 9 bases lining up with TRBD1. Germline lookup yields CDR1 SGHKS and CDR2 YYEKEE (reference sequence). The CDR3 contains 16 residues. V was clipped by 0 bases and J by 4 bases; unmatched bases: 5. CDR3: CASSLGEGTGNQPQHF. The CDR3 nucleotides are TGTGCCAGCAGCTTGGGGGAAGGGACAGGGAATCAGCCCCAGCATTTT.

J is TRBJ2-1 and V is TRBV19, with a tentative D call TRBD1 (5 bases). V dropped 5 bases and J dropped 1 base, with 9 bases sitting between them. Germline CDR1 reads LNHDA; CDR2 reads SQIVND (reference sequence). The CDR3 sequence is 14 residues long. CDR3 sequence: CASSFRQSYNEQFF. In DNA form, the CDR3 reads TGTGCCAGTAGTTTCCGACAGTCCTACAATGAGCAGTTCTTC.

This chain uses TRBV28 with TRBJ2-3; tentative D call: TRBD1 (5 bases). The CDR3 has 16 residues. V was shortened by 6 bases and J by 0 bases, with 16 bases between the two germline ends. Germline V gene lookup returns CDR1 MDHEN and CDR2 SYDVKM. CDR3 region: CASSPSLTASTDTQYF. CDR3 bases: TGTGCCAGCAGCCCCTCTTTGACAGCTAGCACAGATACGCAGTATTTT.

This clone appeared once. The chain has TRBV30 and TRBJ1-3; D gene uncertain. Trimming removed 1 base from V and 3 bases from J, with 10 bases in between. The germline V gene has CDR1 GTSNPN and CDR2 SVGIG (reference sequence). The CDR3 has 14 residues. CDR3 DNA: TGTGCCTGGAGTGGAGATTTCGATGGAAACACCATATATTTT. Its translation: CAWSGDFDGNTIYF.

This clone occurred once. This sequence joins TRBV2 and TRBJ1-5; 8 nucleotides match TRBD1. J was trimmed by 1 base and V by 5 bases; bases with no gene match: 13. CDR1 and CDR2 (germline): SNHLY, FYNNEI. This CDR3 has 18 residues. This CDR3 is CASSLGQTGVLSNQPQHF. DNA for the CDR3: TGTGCCAGCAGTCTAGGGCAGACAGGGGTGTTAAGCAATCAGCCCCAGCATTTT.

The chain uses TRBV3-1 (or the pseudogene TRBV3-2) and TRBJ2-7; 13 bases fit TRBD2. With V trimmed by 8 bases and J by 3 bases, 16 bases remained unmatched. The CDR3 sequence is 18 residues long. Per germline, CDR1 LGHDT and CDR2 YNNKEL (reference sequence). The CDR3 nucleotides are TGTGCCAGCTCTCGGCGGGGACTAGCGGGGATGGGGAACTACGAGCAGTACTTC. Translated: CASSRRGLAGMGNYEQYF.

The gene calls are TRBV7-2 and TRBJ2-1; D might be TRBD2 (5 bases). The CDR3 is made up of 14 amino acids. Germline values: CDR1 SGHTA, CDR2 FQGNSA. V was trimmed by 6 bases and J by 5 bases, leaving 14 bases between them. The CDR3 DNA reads TGTGCCAGCAGACAAACGAGGGAGCACAATGAGCAGTTCTTC. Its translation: CASRQTREHNEQFF.

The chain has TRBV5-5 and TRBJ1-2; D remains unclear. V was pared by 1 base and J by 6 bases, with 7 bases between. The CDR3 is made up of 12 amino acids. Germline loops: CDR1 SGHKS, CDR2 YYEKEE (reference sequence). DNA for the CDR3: TGTGCCAGCAGCTTGTGGGCCCATGGCTACACCTTC. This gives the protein CASSLWAHGYTF.

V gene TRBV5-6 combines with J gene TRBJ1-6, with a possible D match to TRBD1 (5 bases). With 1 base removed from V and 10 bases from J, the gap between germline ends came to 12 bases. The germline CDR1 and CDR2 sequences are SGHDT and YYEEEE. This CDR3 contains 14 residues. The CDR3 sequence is CASSLTQTGSPLHF. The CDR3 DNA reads TGTGCCAGCAGCTTGACGCAAACAGGATCACCCCTCCACTTT.

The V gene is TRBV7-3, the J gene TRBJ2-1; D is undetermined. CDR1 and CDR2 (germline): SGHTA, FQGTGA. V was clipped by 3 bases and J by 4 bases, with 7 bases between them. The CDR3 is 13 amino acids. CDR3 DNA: TGTGCCAGCAGCTTTGGGCAGTACAATGAGCAGTTCTTC. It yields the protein CASSFGQYNEQFF.

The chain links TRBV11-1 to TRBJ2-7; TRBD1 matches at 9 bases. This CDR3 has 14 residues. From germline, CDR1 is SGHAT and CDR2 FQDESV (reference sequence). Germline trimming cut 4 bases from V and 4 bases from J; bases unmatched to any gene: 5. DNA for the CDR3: TGTGCCAGCAGCTCGGGACAGGGAAGGTACGAGCAGTACTTC. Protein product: CASSSGQGRYEQYF.

CDR3 nucleotide sequence: TGTGCCAGCAGCTCCCGCCTCCTAGCGGGAGAATTCAATGAGCAGTTCTTC. Protein sequence: CASSSRLLAGEFNEQFF. The V gene is TRBV7-9, the J gene TRBJ2-1; 10 positions agree with TRBD2. V lost 4 bases to trimming and J lost 6 bases; unmatched junction nucleotides: 12. Germline V gene sequence: CDR1 SEHNR, CDR2 FQNEAQ (reference sequence). The CDR3 consists of 17 residues.

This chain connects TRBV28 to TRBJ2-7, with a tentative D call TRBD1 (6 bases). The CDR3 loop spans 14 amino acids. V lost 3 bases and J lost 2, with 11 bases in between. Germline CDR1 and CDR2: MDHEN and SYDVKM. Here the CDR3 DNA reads TGTGCCAGCAGTTTTGGACAGAACGCCTACGAGCAGTACTTC. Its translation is CASSFGQNAYEQYF.

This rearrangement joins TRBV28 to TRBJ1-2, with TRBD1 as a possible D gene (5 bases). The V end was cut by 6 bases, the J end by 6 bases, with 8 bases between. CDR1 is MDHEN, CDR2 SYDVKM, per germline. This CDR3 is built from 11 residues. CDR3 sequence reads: CASSRVDGYTF. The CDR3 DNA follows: TGTGCCAGCAGCAGGGTTGATGGCTACACCTTC.

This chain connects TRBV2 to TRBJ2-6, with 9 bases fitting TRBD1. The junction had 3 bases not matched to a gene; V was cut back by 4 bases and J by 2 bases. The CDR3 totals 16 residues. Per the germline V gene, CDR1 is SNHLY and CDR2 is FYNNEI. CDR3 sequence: CASSADRGPGANVLTF. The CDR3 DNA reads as TGTGCCAGCAGTGCGGACAGGGGACCTGGGGCCAACGTCCTGACTTTC.

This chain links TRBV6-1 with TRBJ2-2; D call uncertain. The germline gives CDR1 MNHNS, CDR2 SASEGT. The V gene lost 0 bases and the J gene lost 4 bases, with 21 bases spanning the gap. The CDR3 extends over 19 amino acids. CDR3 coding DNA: TGTGCCAGCAGTGAAGCGTTCACCCGTTGGTCGAGTTCCACCGGGGAGCTGTTTTTT. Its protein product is CASSEAFTRWSSSTGELFF.

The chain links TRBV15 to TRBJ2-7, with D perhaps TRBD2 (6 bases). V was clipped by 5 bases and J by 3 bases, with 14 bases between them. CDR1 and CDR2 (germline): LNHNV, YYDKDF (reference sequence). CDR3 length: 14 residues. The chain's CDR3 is CATSPGGTVYEQYF. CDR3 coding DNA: TGTGCCACCAGCCCAGGCGGGACGGTCTACGAGCAGTACTTC.

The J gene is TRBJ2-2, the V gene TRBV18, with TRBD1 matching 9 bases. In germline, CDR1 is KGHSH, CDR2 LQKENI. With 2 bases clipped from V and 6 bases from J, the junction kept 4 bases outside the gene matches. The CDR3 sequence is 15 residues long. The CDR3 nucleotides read TGTGCCAGCTCACCAGGACAGGGGCTCGCCGGGGAGCTGTTTTTT. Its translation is CASSPGQGLAGELFF.

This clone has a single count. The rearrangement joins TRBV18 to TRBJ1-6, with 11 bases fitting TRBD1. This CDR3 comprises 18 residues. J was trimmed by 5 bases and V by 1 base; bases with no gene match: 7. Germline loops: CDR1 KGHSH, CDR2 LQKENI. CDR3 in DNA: TGTGCCAGCTCACCACTCGGACAGGGGGCTGGAAATAATTCACCCCTCCACTTT. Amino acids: CASSPLGQGAGNNSPLHF.

The CDR3 sequence is CASSQSPPGGEGLEQFF. Written as DNA, the CDR3 is TGCGCCAGCAGCCAATCCCCGCCTGGGGGGGAGGGCCTTGAGCAGTTCTTC. The chain has TRBV4-3 and TRBJ2-1, with 7 bases identical to TRBD2. Germline loops: CDR1 LGHNA, CDR2 YSLEER. V was pared by 2 bases and J by 9 bases, with 16 bases of the junction left unmatched. The CDR3 is 17 amino acids.

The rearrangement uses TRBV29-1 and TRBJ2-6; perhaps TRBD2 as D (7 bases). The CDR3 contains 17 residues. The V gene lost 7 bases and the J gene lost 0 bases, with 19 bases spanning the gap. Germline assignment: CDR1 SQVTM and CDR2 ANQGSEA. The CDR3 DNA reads TGCAGCGCTTCGGGGGGACAATCTTACTCTGGGGCCAACGTCCTGACTTTC. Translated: CSASGGQSYSGANVLTF.